This TCR beta chain appears in the sequencing data of a study of blood T cell repertoires in COVID-19. Study-level background: Acute and convalescent COVID-19 specimens originated in the United States, Italy and Spain. The cDNA or gDNA used as material had been derived from T cells, B-cell-depleted T cells, or PBMCs.

This clone was seen more than once but under ten times. V dropped 7 bases and J dropped 1 base, with 20 bases sitting between them. The germline V gene has CDR1 SNHLY and CDR2 FYNNEI. The CDR3 runs 17 residues. Sequencing used immunoSEQ multiplex PCR; TCRdb keeps in-frame clones, though not all of them. The data contain roughly 39,000 clones, approximately 85% of them singletons. The chain is built from TRBV2 and TRBJ2-1; D remains ambiguous. Sequenced sample: peripheral blood. This receptor was identified in a man in his sixties with acute or convalescent COVID-19. The CDR3, as DNA: TGTGCCAGCACCAGAGATTTGGGCCCGATTTCCTACAATGAGCAGTTCTTC. Translated: CASTRDLGPISYNEQFF.